This TCR beta chain originates from a study of blood T cell repertoires in COVID-19 (dated by TCRdb to about 2020). Regarding the research as a whole: Collaborator samples came from the United States, Italy and Spain and covered acute and convalescent phases of COVID-19. The material from the prospective study consisted of cDNA or gDNA derived from T cells, B-cell-depleted T cells, or PBMCs. The dataset comprised deeply sampled blood TCRbeta repertoires from subjects exposed to, actively infected with, or recovered from COVID-19. The repertoires were made available in a free public database intended to serve as a resource for research on the immune response to SARS-CoV-2. The samples were drawn from the first 160 participants of the ongoing ImmuneRACE study and from more than 1,000 subjects provided by 6 global collaborators. A de-identified subject ID, COVID-19 status, age in years and sex were almost always included in the sample metadata. HLA class I and class II types, where available, came from metadata supplied by the sample provider rather than from assay-based typing.

TCRbeta CDR3 regions were amplified from genomic DNA using the immunoSEQ Assay, a bias-controlled multiplex PCR. The authors processed their data as follows. The number of nucleated cells in each sample was estimated by amplification of reference gene primers within the assay. To quantify the absolute abundance of each unique TCRbeta CDR3 rearrangement, sequence reads were collapsed and filtered. For each sample, productive Simpson clonality was calculated as the square root of Simpson's diversity index over productive rearrangements. In its TCRdb copy, this immuneACCESS table keeps in-frame sequences only and misses some clones. Where compared with another copy, unresolved V genes explain less than half of these, and the others have no known cause. That table furnishes V, J and clone size, whereas the DNA furnished D and trimming. Here the sample has 25,000 to 35,000 clones; roughly nine tenths occur a single time. The ten biggest clones cover roughly 13% of the sample.

Collaborating institutions collected whole blood in K2EDTA tubes following their own protocols. For TCRbeta analysis, collaborator samples were shipped as frozen whole blood, as isolated PBMCs, or as DNA extracted from either sample type. The CDR3 spans 15 residues, from the cysteine through the phenylalanine. Of all the DNA, just the CDR3 is kept, 45 bases in frame from base 1. V trim: 2 bases; J trim: 5 bases; unmatched bases: 2. According to the germline V gene, CDR1 reads MNHNS and CDR2 reads SASEGT. Study-level results and caveats: The quantity of clinical and demographic metadata differed by source and by participant and was supplied without curation.

For this clone: The clone's antigen remains unknown. No much larger clone is present one base from it, and per-base qualities are unavailable.

This sequence was found in a human donor in a cohort sampled during active COVID-19. Sequenced input: peripheral blood. This chain joins TRBV6-1 to TRBJ2-1; 11 of the junction bases match TRBD2. The nucleotides read TGTGCCAGCAGTGAACGACTAGCGGGAAACAATGAGCAGTTCTTC. This gives the protein CASSERLAGNNEQFF.